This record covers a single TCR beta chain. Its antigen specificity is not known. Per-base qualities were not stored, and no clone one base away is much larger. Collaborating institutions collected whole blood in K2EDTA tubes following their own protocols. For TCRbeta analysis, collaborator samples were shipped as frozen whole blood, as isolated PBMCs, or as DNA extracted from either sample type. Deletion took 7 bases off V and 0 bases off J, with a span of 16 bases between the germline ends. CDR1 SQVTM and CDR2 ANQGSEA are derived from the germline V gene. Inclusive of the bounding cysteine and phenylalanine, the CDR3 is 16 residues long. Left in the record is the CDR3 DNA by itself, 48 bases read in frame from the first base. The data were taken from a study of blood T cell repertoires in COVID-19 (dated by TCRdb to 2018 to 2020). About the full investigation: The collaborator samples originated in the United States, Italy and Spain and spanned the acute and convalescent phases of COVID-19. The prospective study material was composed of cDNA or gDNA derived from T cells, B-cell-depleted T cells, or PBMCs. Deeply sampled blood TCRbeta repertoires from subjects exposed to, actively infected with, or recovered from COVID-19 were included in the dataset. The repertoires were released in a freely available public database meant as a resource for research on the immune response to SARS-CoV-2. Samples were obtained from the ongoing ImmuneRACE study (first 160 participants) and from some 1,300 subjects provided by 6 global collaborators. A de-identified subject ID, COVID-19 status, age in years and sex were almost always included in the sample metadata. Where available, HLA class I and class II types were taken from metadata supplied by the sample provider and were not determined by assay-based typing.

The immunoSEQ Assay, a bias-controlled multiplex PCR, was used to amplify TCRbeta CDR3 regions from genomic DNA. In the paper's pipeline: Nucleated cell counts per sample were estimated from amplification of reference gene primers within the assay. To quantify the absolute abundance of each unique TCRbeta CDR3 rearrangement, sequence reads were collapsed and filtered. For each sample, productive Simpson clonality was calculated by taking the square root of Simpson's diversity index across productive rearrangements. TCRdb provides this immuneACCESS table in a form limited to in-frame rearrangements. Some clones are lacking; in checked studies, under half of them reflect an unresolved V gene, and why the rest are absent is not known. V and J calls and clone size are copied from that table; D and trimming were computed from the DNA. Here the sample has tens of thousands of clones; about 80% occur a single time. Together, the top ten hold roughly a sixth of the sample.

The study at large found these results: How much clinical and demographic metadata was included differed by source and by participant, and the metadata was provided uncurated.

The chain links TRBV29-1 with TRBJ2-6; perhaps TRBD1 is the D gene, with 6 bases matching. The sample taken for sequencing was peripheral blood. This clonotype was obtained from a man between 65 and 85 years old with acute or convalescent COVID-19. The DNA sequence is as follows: TGCAGCGCCAAGACAGGCGAGAACTCTGGGGCCAACGTCCTGACTTTC. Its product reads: CSAKTGENSGANVLTF.